A single T cell receptor (beta chain) is shown here with its context. Its antigen is not identified. Both 60 Vbeta primers and 13 Jbeta primers went into the PCR. Generated by immunoSEQ multiplex PCR, the TCRdb table keeps only in-frame clones and is missing some. Seen here are about 73,000 clones, about 75% observed once, and the top ten hold around 12%. The CDR3 spans 16 residues. V lost 2 bases to trimming and J lost 4 bases; unmatched junction nucleotides: 9. Germline V CDR1 and CDR2: MDHEN, SYDVKM. The entry originates in a study of cytomegalovirus exposure and HLA in healthy donors. Broader study findings: In a later analysis, TCR association rates varied by HLA locus: DRB1 most, HLA-C fewest. Later genetic work tied a missense DCLRE1C variant to beta-chain V and J trimming. An analysis was carried out later, and it reportedly showed fewer N-insertions in an Asian-associated ancestry cluster than the approximately 670-donor mean.

The chain carries TRBV28 and TRBJ2-5; 8 positions match TRBD1. Sequenced sample: PBMCs. The source of this sequence is a man aged 65 to 85 in good health and CMV-seronegative. CDR3 loop: CASSLEQGGRLETQYF. The CDR3, as DNA: TGTGCCAGCAGTTTAGAACAGGGGGGTAGGTTAGAGACCCAGTACTTC.